A single sample gave rise to the 13 T cell receptor beta chains below, sequenced in a study of T cell responses to AZD1222 COVID-19 vaccine. Sequencing was performed with immunoSEQ multiplex PCR; in TCRdb, only in-frame clones are kept and a portion is missing. The data contain 150,000 or so clones, 70% to 90% of them seen just once; the ten biggest clones take up less than 2.5%. The source was peripheral blood, collected on day 0 of AZD1222 vaccination. Receptors were obtained from an adult in good health.

This clone was seen only a few times. The rearrangement links TRBV18 to TRBJ1-5, with D unresolved. From germline, CDR1 is KGHSH and CDR2 LQKENI. Trimming stripped 7 bases from V and 1 base from J, with 8 bases between. CDR3 length equals 13 residues. The CDR3 protein is CASCGGSNQPQHF. In DNA form, the CDR3 reads TGTGCCAGCTGCGGTGGAAGCAATCAGCCCCAGCATTTT. The full variable domain, with the rest looked up from reference TRBV18 and TRBJ1-5, is NAGVMQNPRHLVRRRGQEARLRCSPMKGHSHVYWYRQLPEEGLKFMVYLQKENIIDESGMPKERFSAEFPKEGPSILRIQQVVRGDSAAYFCASCGGSNQPQHFGDGTRLSIL.

The rearrangement uses TRBV5-4 and TRBJ2-5; 9 bases match TRBD1. Germline V gene data show CDR1 as SGHNT and CDR2 as YYREEE (reference sequence). The V segment lost 4 bases and the J segment 4 bases; nucleotides outside the gene matches: 5. The CDR3 is 14 residues long. CDR3 DNA: TGTGCCAGCAGCCGGGACAGGGTAGGAGAGACCCAGTACTTC. Protein product: CASSRDRVGETQYF.

The genes are TRBV27 and TRBJ1-5; D unresolved. Germline lookup yields CDR1 MNHEY and CDR2 SMNVEV (reference sequence). This CDR3 spans 12 amino acids. With 7 bases removed from V and 2 bases from J, the gap between germline ends came to 6 bases. The CDR3, as DNA: TGTGCCAGCAAGGCAGGCAATCAGCCCCAGCATTTT. Its protein product is CASKAGNQPQHF.

This chain joins TRBV5-1 and TRBJ1-6; unclear D gene. Trimming left V 2 bases short and J 6 bases short, with 12 bases between. CDR1 and CDR2 from the germline V gene are SGHRS and YFSETQ. This CDR3 region has 15 residues. Written as DNA, the CDR3 is TGCGCCAGCAGCTTCGGGAACTCCGGTAATTCACCCCTCCACTTT. Its protein is CASSFGNSGNSPLHF.

Here the CDR3 DNA reads TGTGCCAGCAGTCCCGGGACTAGCGGGCGTCAGTTCTTC. This codes for CASSPGTSGRQFF. The genes are TRBV5-5 and TRBJ2-1, with 12 bases matching TRBD2. With V trimmed by 5 bases and J by 13 bases, 7 bases remained unmatched. The CDR3 sequence is 13 residues long. Germline loops: CDR1 SGHKS, CDR2 YYEKEE (reference sequence).

V and J are TRBV30 and TRBJ2-1, with TRBD2 matching over 7 bases. The V gene end was trimmed by 3 bases and the J gene end by 13 bases; junction bases not matched to a gene: 12. The CDR3 extends over 13 amino acids. Looked up from germline, CDR1 is GTSNPN and CDR2 is SVGIG (reference sequence). The CDR3 region is CAWSSLRRERQFF. The CDR3 nucleotides read TGTGCCTGGAGCTCCCTTCGGCGGGAGAGACAGTTCTTC.

As regards this clone: One end of the junction does not line up with germline, which may come from a read error. The chain couples TRBV7-9 to TRBJ1-2; D gene uncertain. Germline-derived CDR1 and CDR2 are SEHNR and FQNEAQ (reference sequence). CDR3 length equals 14 residues. The CDR3 DNA reads TGTGCCAGCAGCTTAGTGGTGACTAACCATGGCTACACCTTC. It translates to CASSLVVTNHGYTF. The variable domain in full, completed from reference TRBV7-9 and TRBJ1-2, reads DTGVSQNPRHKITKRGQNVTFRCDPISEHNRLYWYRQTLGQGPEFLTYFQNEAQLEKSRLLSDRFSAERPKGSFSTLEIQRTEQGDSAMYLCASSLVVTNHGYTFGSGTRLTVV.

This clone was recorded only once. The V gene is TRBV1, the J gene TRBJ2-3. TRBV1 constitutes a pseudogene. This CDR3 contains 15 residues. The CDR3 DNA follows: TGCACCAGCAGCCAAGGGGGCCCTGGGGGTTATACGCAGTATTTT. Translating it yields CTSSQGGPGGYTQYF.

The V gene is TRBV7-9, the J gene TRBJ2-3, with D possibly matching TRBD2 (6 bases). The V and J ends lost 1 base and 2 bases respectively, with 16 bases between them. Germline CDR1 SEHNR, CDR2 FQNEAQ (reference sequence). This CDR3 contains 17 residues. The CDR3 DNA sequence: TGTGCCAGCAGCTTAGGTGCCGGGGCGGGAATCACAGATACGCAGTATTTT. It specifies CASSLGAGAGITDTQYF.

The J gene is TRBJ1-5, the V gene TRBV6-5; D is undetermined. Germline loops: CDR1 MNHEY, CDR2 SVGAGI. The CDR3 runs 13 residues. Trimming stripped 10 bases from V and 2 bases from J, with 12 bases between. The CDR3 reads CATIGRGNQPQHF. The CDR3 DNA reads as TGTGCCACTATCGGACGGGGCAATCAGCCCCAGCATTTT.

The rearrangement uses TRBV10-3 and TRBJ1-3, with 7 nucleotides matching TRBD1. The CDR3 consists of 17 residues. V trimming: 6 bases; J trimming: 4 bases; junction bases outside the gene matches: 15. Germline V CDR1 and CDR2: ENHRY, SYGVKD. The CDR3 nucleotides are TGTGCCATCAGACCTCAAGGGACAGCCGGAAGAGGAAACACCATATATTTT. Its protein product is CAIRPQGTAGRGNTIYF.

V is TRBV10-3 and J is TRBJ2-5, with 8 bases that match TRBD2. This CDR3 comprises 12 residues. The germline V gene encodes CDR1 ENHRY and CDR2 SYGVKD. The junction had 6 bases not matched to a gene; V was cut back by 10 bases and J by 5 bases. The CDR3 sequence: CATAGGTETQYF. DNA of the CDR3: TGTGCCACGGCGGGAGGTACCGAGACCCAGTACTTC.

V gene TRBV6-2 or TRBV6-3 combines with J gene TRBJ2-2; D ambiguous. Trimming removed 5 bases from V and 0 bases from J, with 7 bases in between. Germline V gene sequence: CDR1 MNHEY, CDR2 SVGEGT. The CDR3 has 14 amino acids. CDR3 region: CASSRPTNTGELFF. The CDR3 DNA reads as TGTGCCAGCAGTCGGCCGACGAACACCGGGGAGCTGTTTTTT.